These 18 T cell receptor beta chains were all obtained from the same sample, sequenced in a study of human T cells and chemical hapten exposure. As for time point: pre-sensitization, week 0. Treatment defined: therapeutic diphenylcyclopropenone sensitization with weekly scalp DPC. TCRdb called the RACE reads again in MiXCR, with one record for every CDR3 protein. The sample lists some 300,000 distinct CDR3 sequences; around 5.5% were seen once. Sequenced material: whole blood, taken in connection with sensitization to the hapten diphenylcyclopropenone (DPC). All receptors come from a woman between 18 and 29 years old with alopecia areata. Some clones in this sample may be carry-over from other donors' samples.

This clonotype was seen ten or more times. This chain links TRBV7-9 with TRBJ1-6; D is ambiguous. V was pared by 1 base and J by 10 bases, with 8 bases between. Germline V gene data show CDR1 as SEHNR and CDR2 as FQNEAQ (reference sequence). CDR3 length: 13 amino acids. Here the CDR3 reads CASSLEGSSPLHF. DNA of the CDR3: TGTGCCAGCAGCTTAGAGGGATCGTCACCCCTCCACTTT.

The table lists this clonotype with many counts. The chain joins TRBV5-1 to TRBJ1-5, with D perhaps matching TRBD1 (6 bases). V was shortened by 4 bases and J by 5 bases, with 13 bases between the two germline ends. This CDR3 comprises 14 residues. In germline, CDR1 is SGHRS, CDR2 YFSETQ. The CDR3 bases are TGCGCCAGCAGCACTGGGGGGGCGGATCAGCCCCAGCATTTT. Its protein is CASSTGGADQPQHF.

V and J are TRBV7-2 and TRBJ1-5, with D hard to call. This CDR3 is 15 amino acids long. The V and J ends lost 1 base and 4 bases respectively, with 11 bases between them. Germline CDR1 reads SGHTA; CDR2 reads FQGNSA. CDR3 in DNA: TGTGCCAGCAGCTTAGAGGGAGTACTGAATCAGCCCCAGCATTTT. Translating it yields CASSLEGVLNQPQHF.

This clonotype was detected ten times or more. Sequence at one end of the junction differs from germline and may be a read error. This chain joins TRBV7-7 and TRBJ2-5, with D unclear. The CDR3 has 15 amino acids. The germline V gene encodes CDR1 SSHAT and CDR2 FNYEAQ (reference sequence). The CDR3 protein is CASSLASQGAETQYF. The CDR3, as DNA: TGTGCTAGCAGCTTAGCCTCTCAAGGCGCAGAGACCCAGTACTTC.

About this clonotype: This could be a read error, since a much larger clone is one nucleotide away. The J gene is TRBJ2-1, the V gene TRBV25-1; D remains ambiguous. The CDR3 runs 12 residues. Germline CDR1 reads MGHDK; CDR2 reads SYGVNS. The DNA for the CDR3 is TGTGCCAGCACTGAAAGGTTTCTCCGACTGTTCTTC. Translated: CASTERFLRLFF.

This clonotype was seen repeatedly, ten times or more. This chain links TRBV7-9 with TRBJ1-6; D remains ambiguous. Germline V gene lookup returns CDR1 SEHNR and CDR2 FQNEAQ (reference sequence). The CDR3 has 18 residues. V was pared by 3 bases and J by 0 bases, with 15 bases between. In DNA, the CDR3 is TGTGCCAGCAGCTTTCCCCCGGGCCGTAGCTCCTATAATTCACCCCTCCACTTT. Translating it yields CASSFPPGRSSYNSPLHF.

This clonotype was counted at least ten times. The chain combines TRBV18 with TRBJ2-3; D is perhaps TRBD1 or TRBD2 (5 bases each). The germline V and J ends were trimmed by 3 bases and 6 bases, with 16 bases remaining between them. Germline V gene sequence: CDR1 KGHSH, CDR2 LQKENI. The CDR3 is 15 residues long. For the CDR3, the DNA is TGTGCCAGCTCACCTTCGGGACCAACCCCCGATACGCAGTATTTT. Protein: CASSPSGPTPDTQYF.

This clonotype appeared many times. This chain uses TRBV20-1 with TRBJ1-1; D remains ambiguous. CDR1 and CDR2 (germline): DFQATT, SNEGSKA (reference sequence). This CDR3 comprises 12 residues. V was cut by 0 bases and J by 8 bases, with 10 bases left in between. The CDR3 sequence is CSARDSGREAFF. DNA for the CDR3: TGCAGTGCTAGAGATTCAGGAAGGGAAGCTTTCTTT.

This clonotype was observed at least ten times. The genes are TRBV20-1 and TRBJ1-5, with a tentative D call TRBD1 (5 bases). V lost 1 base, J lost 3 bases, and 13 bases lay in between. CDR3 length: 15 residues. The germline V gene encodes CDR1 DFQATT and CDR2 SNEGSKA (reference sequence). The CDR3 is CSARAEGADNQPQHF. CDR3 nucleotide sequence: TGCAGTGCTAGAGCCGAAGGGGCAGACAATCAGCCCCAGCATTTT.

This sequence joins TRBV20-1 and TRBJ1-5; the match to TRBD1 covers 7 bases. Germline V gene sequence: CDR1 DFQATT, CDR2 SNEGSKA (reference sequence). This CDR3 is built from 14 residues. After removal of 6 bases from V and 3 bases from J, the junction contained 8 bases not matched to a gene. The CDR3 spells CSARRTGLNQPQHF. The CDR3 DNA follows: TGCAGTGCAAGAAGGACAGGTCTCAATCAGCCCCAGCATTTT.

This clonotype was detected only a few times. The chain links TRBV7-2 to TRBJ2-6, with 10 bases that match TRBD2. The CDR3 length is 17 residues. V was clipped by 5 bases and J by 0 bases; unmatched bases: 4. CDR1 is SGHTA, CDR2 FQGNSA, per germline. CDR3 DNA sequence: TGTGCCAGCAGCCATAGCGGGGGGCGCTCTGGGGCCAACGTCCTGACTTTC. This translates into CASSHSGGRSGANVLTF.

This clonotype showed up many times. This rearrangement joins TRBV7-6 to TRBJ2-6; weak D call: TRBD2 (6 bases). The CDR3 has 16 residues. Between the trimmed V and J ends, which lost 1 base and 4 bases, there was a span of 11 bases. Germline assignment: CDR1 SGHVS and CDR2 FNYEAQ. This CDR3 is CASSLVGGAGANVLTF. As DNA, the CDR3 is TGTGCCAGCAGCTTAGTCGGAGGGGCCGGGGCCAACGTCCTGACTTTC.

The table lists this clonotype with many counts. The chain employs TRBV18 and TRBJ1-1, with TRBD1 identical over 8 bases. CDR1 and CDR2 from the germline V gene are KGHSH and LQKENI. The V segment lost 4 bases and the J segment 3 bases; nucleotides outside the gene matches: 1. The CDR3 length is 13 residues. The CDR3 DNA reads as TGTGCCAGCTCACTGGGACAGGACACTGAAGCTTTCTTT. Protein sequence: CASSLGQDTEAFF.

V usage is TRBV7-6 and J usage is TRBJ2-7, with D possibly being TRBD1 (5 bases). V lost 3 bases and J 5 bases, leaving 14 bases between the germline ends. The CDR3 spans 14 residues. Germline V lookup: CDR1 SGHVS, CDR2 FNYEAQ. In DNA form, the CDR3 reads TGTGCCAGCAGCTTTCGTCCAGGGAAGGACGAGCAGTACTTC. Protein product: CASSFRPGKDEQYF.

The chain uses TRBV7-8 and TRBJ2-2; no reliable D call. The CDR3 is 14 amino acids. Per germline, CDR1 SGHVS and CDR2 FQNEAQ. V lost 5 bases and J 4 bases, leaving 11 bases between the germline ends. As DNA, the CDR3 is TGTGCCAGCAGCCGCTTAAGAGTCACCGGGGAGCTGTTTTTT. Its protein is CASSRLRVTGELFF.

This chain links TRBV20-1 with TRBJ1-6; tentatively, D is TRBD1 (6 bases). V gave up 5 bases and J gave up 0 bases, with 11 bases separating them. The CDR3 extends over 15 amino acids. Germline V gene lookup returns CDR1 DFQATT and CDR2 SNEGSKA (reference sequence). The CDR3 here is CSARQASSYNSPLHF. CDR3 sequence (DNA): TGCAGTGCTCGACAGGCCTCCTCCTATAATTCACCCCTCCACTTT.

This clonotype was counted a few times. The genes are TRBV9 and TRBJ2-7; D is unclear. Germline V gene lookup returns CDR1 SGDLS and CDR2 YYNGEE. The V end was cut by 4 bases, the J end by 3 bases, with 14 bases between. The length of the CDR3 is 14 residues. CDR3 protein: CASSPPASNYEQYF. As DNA, the CDR3 is TGTGCCAGCAGCCCCCCAGCGAGTAACTACGAGCAGTACTTC.

At least ten counts were recorded for this clonotype. The chain links TRBV28 to TRBJ2-3, with TRBD1 identical over 7 bases. CDR3 length: 17 residues. Looked up from germline, CDR1 is MDHEN and CDR2 is SYDVKM. After removal of 5 bases from V and 2 bases from J, the junction contained 13 bases not matched to a gene. CDR3 DNA sequence: TGTGCCAGCAGTCCCCCTCGACAGGGAACTACCACAGATACGCAGTATTTT. It translates to CASSPPRQGTTTDTQYF.